The 8 T cell receptor beta chains given below trace back to one sample, sequenced in a study of cytomegalovirus exposure and HLA in healthy donors. The PCR ran on 60 Vbeta and 13 Jbeta primers. Only in-frame clones appear in the TCRdb table, and some are missing; sequencing was by immunoSEQ multiplex PCR. The table lists over 80,000 clones, less than 80% of them singletons. The specimen was PBMCs. These receptor sequences come from a boy between 10 and 17 years old in good health and CMV-seropositive.

The V and J genes are TRBV28 and TRBJ2-2; possible D gene TRBD1, 5 bases. The germline gives CDR1 MDHEN, CDR2 SYDVKM. The V end was cut by 8 bases, the J end by 7 bases, with 14 bases between. The CDR3 has 13 residues. The DNA of the CDR3 is TGTGCCAGCGGGGCCTATAAGGACGGGGAGCTGTTTTTT. Translated: CASGAYKDGELFF.

This clone appeared a few times. This chain connects TRBV4-3 to TRBJ1-3; a possible D gene is TRBD1 (5 bases). Per germline, CDR1 LGHNA and CDR2 YSLEER. Trimming took off 4 bases at V and 4 bases at J, with 11 bases between the two ends. The CDR3 sequence is 14 residues long. CDR3 region: CASSLRGGGNTIYF. The CDR3 nucleotides read TGCGCCAGCAGCCTGCGCGGGGGGGGAAACACCATATATTTT.

This clone was detected only a few times. The V call is TRBV10-3, the J call TRBJ1-2; 12 nucleotides align to TRBD1. Trimming removed 6 bases from V and 4 bases from J; junction bases left unmatched: 6. The CDR3 covers 15 residues. Germline CDR1 reads ENHRY; CDR2 reads SYGVKD. The CDR3 is CAISLRDRGPYGYTF. CDR3 sequence (DNA): TGTGCCATCAGCCTCCGGGACAGGGGGCCCTATGGCTACACCTTC.

CDR3 in DNA: TGTGCCAGCAGTGAAGCAATGGGGACAGGGGGACGGGGAACTGAAGCTTTCTTT. Translated, it gives CASSEAMGTGGRGTEAFF. The V gene is TRBV6-1, the J gene TRBJ1-1; the match to TRBD1 covers 11 bases. The CDR3 covers 18 residues. V was pared by 0 bases and J by 5 bases, with 11 bases of the junction left unmatched. From germline, CDR1 is MNHNS and CDR2 SASEGT.

As to this clone: Other DNA sequences in the sample encode the same CDR3. The V and J genes are TRBV27 and TRBJ2-7, with TRBD1 identical over 12 bases. There are 18 residues in the CDR3. V lost 4 bases to trimming and J lost 0 bases; unmatched junction nucleotides: 10. Germline values: CDR1 MNHEY, CDR2 SMNVEV (reference sequence). Here the CDR3 DNA reads TGTGCCAGCAGTTCCCACGGGACAGGGGGCCCAAGCTCCTACGAGCAGTACTTC. It yields the protein CASSSHGTGGPSSYEQYF.

This clone was observed a few times. The chain joins TRBV7-6 to TRBJ2-1, with TRBD1 as a possible D gene (7 bases). This CDR3 has 13 amino acids. V was shortened by 1 base and J by 10 bases, with 11 bases between the two germline ends. Germline CDR1 and CDR2: SGHVS and FNYEAQ. In DNA, the CDR3 is TGTGCCAGCAGCTTAGTTCAGGGGGGAGAGCAGTTCTTC. This encodes CASSLVQGGEQFF.

This chain uses TRBV6-6 with TRBJ1-2; 8 positions match TRBD1. V was pared by 5 bases and J by 8 bases, with 10 bases of the junction left unmatched. In germline, CDR1 is MNHNY, CDR2 SVGAGI (reference sequence). This CDR3 comprises 14 residues. CDR3: CASSPPTGAGGYTF. DNA for the CDR3: TGTGCCAGCAGTCCGCCGACAGGGGCGGGAGGCTACACCTTC.

CDR3 amino acids: CASSLDRGYTF. DNA for the CDR3: TGTGCCAGCAGCTTGGACCGGGGCTACACCTTC. J is TRBJ1-2 and V is TRBV5-6; D ambiguous. CDR1 SGHDT and CDR2 YYEEEE come from the germline V gene. CDR3 length: 11 amino acids. V lost 0 bases to trimming and J lost 8 bases, with 5 bases between them. The variable domain in full, completed from reference TRBV5-6 and TRBJ1-2, reads DAGVTQSPTHLIKTRGQQVTLRCSPKSGHDTVSWYQQALGQGPQFIFQYYEEEERQRGNFPDRFSGHQFPNYSSELNVNALLLGDSALYLCASSLDRGYTFGSGTRLTVV.